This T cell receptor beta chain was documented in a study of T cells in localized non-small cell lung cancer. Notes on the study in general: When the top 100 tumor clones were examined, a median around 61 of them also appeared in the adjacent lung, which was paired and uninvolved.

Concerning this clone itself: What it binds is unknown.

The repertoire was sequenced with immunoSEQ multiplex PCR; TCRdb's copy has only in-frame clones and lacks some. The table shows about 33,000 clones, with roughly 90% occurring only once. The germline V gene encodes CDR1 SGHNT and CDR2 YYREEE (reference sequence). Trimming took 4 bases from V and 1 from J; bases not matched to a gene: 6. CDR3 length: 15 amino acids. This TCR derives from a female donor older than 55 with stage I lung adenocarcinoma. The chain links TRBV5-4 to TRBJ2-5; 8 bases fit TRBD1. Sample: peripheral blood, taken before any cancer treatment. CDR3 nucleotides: TGTGCCAGCAGCGCGGGACAGGAGCGCCAAGAGACCCAGTACTTC. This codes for CASSAGQERQETQYF.